Shown below are 3 T cell receptor beta chains from a single sample sequenced in a study of CD8 T cells in Susac syndrome. With random hexamers, reverse transcription was performed on about 0.45 to 1 ug of RNA. TCRdb itself ran the immunoSEQ multiplex PCR reads through MiXCR, one entry per CDR3 protein. The table lists nearly 110,000 distinct CDR3 sequences, less than 95% of them singletons. The source material was CD8+ T cells from PBMCs. Source of these receptors: a human donor with Susac syndrome.

The V gene is TRBV6-1, the J gene TRBJ1-2; unclear D gene. CDR3 length: 14 residues. The germline V gene encodes CDR1 MNHNS and CDR2 SASEGT. The V gene lost 7 bases and the J gene lost 3 bases, with 15 bases spanning the gap. This CDR3 reads CASNTLVYDYGYTF. The CDR3 DNA follows: TGTGCCAGCAACACTCTCGTCTACGACTATGGCTACACCTTC.

The genes are TRBV7-9 and TRBJ1-1; D unclear. V lost 1 base, J lost 10 bases, and 13 bases lay in between. CDR1 is SEHNR and CDR2 is FQNEAQ in the germline V gene (reference sequence). This CDR3 has 13 residues. CDR3 sequence reads: CASSLVLQLGAFF. CDR3 nucleotides: TGTGCCAGCAGCTTAGTTCTGCAGTTGGGAGCTTTCTTT. The full variable domain, in which reference TRBV7-9 and TRBJ1-1 provide the parts outside the CDR3, is DTGVSQNPRHKITKRGQNVTFRCDPISEHNRLYWYRQTLGQGPEFLTYFQNEAQLEKSRLLSDRFSAERPKGSFSTLEIQRTEQGDSAMYLCASSLVLQLGAFFGQGTRLTVV.

This clonotype was picked up one time. The rearrangement uses TRBV9 and TRBJ1-2, with D unresolved. From germline, CDR1 is SGDLS and CDR2 YYNGEE. V lost 3 bases and J lost 2, with 14 bases in between. The CDR3 has 15 residues. The CDR3 DNA reads as TGTGCCAGCAGCGCCCCATCGGACGGAAACTATGGCTACACCTTC. This sequence encodes CASSAPSDGNYGYTF.